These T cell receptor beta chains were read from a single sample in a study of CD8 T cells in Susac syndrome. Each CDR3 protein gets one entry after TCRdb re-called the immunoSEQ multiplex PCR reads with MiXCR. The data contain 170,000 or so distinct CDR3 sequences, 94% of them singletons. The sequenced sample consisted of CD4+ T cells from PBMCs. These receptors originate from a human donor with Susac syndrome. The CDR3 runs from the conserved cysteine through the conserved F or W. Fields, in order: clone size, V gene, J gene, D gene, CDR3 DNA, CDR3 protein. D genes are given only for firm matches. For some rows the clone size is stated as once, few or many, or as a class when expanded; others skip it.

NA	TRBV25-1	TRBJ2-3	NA	TGTGCGGCCTCGGGTCGCACAGATACGCAGTATTTT	CAASGRTDTQYF
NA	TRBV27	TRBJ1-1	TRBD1	TGTGCCAGCAGTTCCACCGGGACAGGGGGGATCGACACTGAAGCTTTCTTT	CASSSTGTGGIDTEAFF
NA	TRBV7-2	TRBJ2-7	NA	TGTGCCAGCAGCTTAGAGCGACCCCCCTACGAGCAGTACTTC	CASSLERPPYEQYF
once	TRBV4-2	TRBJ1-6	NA	TGTGCCAGCAGCCAAGATACCGGGCACTCACCCCTCCACTTT	CASSQDTGHSPLHF
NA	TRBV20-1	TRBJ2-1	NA	TGCAGTGCTTTAAGCGGGACAGGAAACTACAATGAGCAGTTCTTC	CSALSGTGNYNEQFF
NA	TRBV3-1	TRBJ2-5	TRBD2	TGTGCCAGCTCTCCCAGAGTAGCGGGGGGGGGTCAGACCCAGTACTTC	CASSPRVAGGGQTQYF
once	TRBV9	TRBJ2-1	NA	TGTGCCAGCAGCGTACGCGCAACGGGACCTAGCTTAGTCGTTGCCCACGATGAGCAGTTCTTC	CASSVRATGPSLVVAHDEQFF
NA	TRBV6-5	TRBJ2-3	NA	TGTGCCAGCATACCCAGAGGGTTCCCCACAGATACGCAGTATTTT	CASIPRGFPTDTQYF
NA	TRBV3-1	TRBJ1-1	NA	TGTGCCAGCAGCCAAGTGGTAGGGGGCACTGAAGCTTTCTTT	CASSQVVGGTEAFF
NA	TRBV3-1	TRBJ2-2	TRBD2	TGTGCCAGCAGTCCAAGGGGCAATAGCGGGGGGACCGGGGAGCTGTTTTTT	CASSPRGNSGGTGELFF
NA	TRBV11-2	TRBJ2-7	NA	TGTGCCAGCAGCCCCCAGGATTCCTACGAGCAGTACTTC	CASSPQDSYEQYF
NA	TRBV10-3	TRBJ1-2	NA	TGTGCCATCAGTGAGTCTAAGACAGTCTACACCTTC	CAISESKTVYTF
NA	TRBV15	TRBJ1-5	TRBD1	TGTGCCACCAGCTTTCAAACAGGGGTTGGCCAGCCCCAGCATTTT	CATSFQTGVGQPQHF
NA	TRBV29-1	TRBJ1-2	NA	TGCAGCGTTGCGGGCACCTCCTATGGCTACACCTTC	CSVAGTSYGYTF
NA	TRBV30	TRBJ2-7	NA	TGTGCCTGGAGCGTAGGAGGGGGCTACGAGCAGTACTTC	CAWSVGGGYEQYF
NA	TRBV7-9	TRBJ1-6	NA	TGTGCCAGTCATGGGGGCGACAATTCACCCCTCCACTTT	CASHGGDNSPLHF
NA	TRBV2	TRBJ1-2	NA	TGTGCCAGCAGTGATGAGACCGGTTATGGCTACACCTTC	CASSDETGYGYTF
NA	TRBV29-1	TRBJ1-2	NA	TGCAGCGTTGCCAGGGTATATGGCTACACCTTC	CSVARVYGYTF
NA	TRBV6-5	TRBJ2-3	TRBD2	TGTGCCAGCAGGGAAACTAGCGGGGGGACAGATACGCAGTATTTT	CASRETSGGTDTQYF
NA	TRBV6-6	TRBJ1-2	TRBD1	TGTGCCAGCAGGGCAGGGGGCGGTGGCTATGGCTACACCTTC	CASRAGGGGYGYTF
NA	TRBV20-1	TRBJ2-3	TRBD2	TGCAGTGCTCACAGCGGGGGTGGCACAGATACGCAGTATTTT	CSAHSGGGTDTQYF
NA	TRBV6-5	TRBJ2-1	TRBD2	TGTGCCAGCAGTTACCGCCGGGGGACTAGTGAGCAGTTCTTC	CASSYRRGTSEQFF